This T cell receptor (beta chain) was identified in a study of blood T cells in healthy people across ages. The authors ran a second PCR of roughly 7 to 11 cycles using a sample-barcoded 5' primer and a J-beta primer mix. One entry per CDR3 protein, called by TCRdb with MiXCR from the 5' RACE reads. Of about 1 million distinct CDR3 sequences listed, 20% to 25% were seen once; the top ten hold approximately 0.71%. A few counts support this clonotype. The germline gives CDR1 LNHNV, CDR2 YYDKDF (reference sequence). V lost 2 bases and J lost 0, with 5 bases in between. CDR3 length equals 14 residues. The same data also contributed to another study, on T cells of mothers and their children.

The sequenced material came from blood. The gene calls are TRBV15 and TRBJ2-1, with D uncertain. The sequence was collected from a girl aged 2 to 9 in good health. The CDR3 DNA is TGTGCCACCAGCAGAACGGACTCCTACAATGAGCAGTTCTTC. Its protein is CATSRTDSYNEQFF.